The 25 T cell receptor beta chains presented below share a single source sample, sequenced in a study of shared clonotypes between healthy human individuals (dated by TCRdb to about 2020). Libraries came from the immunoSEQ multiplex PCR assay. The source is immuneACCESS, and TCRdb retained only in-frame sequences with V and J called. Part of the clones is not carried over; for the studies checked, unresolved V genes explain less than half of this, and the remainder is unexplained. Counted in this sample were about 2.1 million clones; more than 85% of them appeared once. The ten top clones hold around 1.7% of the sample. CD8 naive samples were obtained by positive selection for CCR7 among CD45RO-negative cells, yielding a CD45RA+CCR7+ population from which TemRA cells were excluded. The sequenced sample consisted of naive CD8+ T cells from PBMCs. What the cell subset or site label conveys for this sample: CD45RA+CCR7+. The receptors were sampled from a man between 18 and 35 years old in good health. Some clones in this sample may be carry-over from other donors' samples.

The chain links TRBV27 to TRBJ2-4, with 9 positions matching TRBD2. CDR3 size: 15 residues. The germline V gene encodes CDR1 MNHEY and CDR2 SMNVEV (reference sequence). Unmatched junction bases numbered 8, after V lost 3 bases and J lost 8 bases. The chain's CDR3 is CASSFSAGGFDIQYF. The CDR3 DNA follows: TGTGCCAGCAGTTTTTCGGCGGGAGGGTTTGACATTCAGTACTTC.

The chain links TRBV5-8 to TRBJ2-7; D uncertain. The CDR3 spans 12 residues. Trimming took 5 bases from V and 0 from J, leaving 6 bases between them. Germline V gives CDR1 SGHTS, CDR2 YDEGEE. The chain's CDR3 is CASRHRSYEQYF. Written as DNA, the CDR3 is TGTGCCAGCAGGCACCGCTCCTACGAGCAGTACTTC.

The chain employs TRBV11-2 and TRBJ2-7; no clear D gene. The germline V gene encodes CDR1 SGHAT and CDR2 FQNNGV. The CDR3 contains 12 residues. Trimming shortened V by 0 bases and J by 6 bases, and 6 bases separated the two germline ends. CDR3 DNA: TGTGCCAGCAGCTTAGATTGGGCCGAGCAGTACTTC. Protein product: CASSLDWAEQYF.

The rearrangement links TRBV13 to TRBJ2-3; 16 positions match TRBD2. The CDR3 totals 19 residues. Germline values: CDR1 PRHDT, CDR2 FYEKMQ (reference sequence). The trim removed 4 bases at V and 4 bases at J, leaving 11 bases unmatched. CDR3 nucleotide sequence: TGTGCCAGCAGCTCGGGACTAGCGGGAGGGCCCGATTTCCCAGATACGCAGTATTTT. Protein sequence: CASSSGLAGGPDFPDTQYF.

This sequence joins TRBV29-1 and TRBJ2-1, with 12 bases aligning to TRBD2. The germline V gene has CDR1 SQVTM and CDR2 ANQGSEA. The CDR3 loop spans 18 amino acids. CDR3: CSVTGTSGRIPSYNEQFF. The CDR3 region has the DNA TGCAGTGTAACCGGGACTAGCGGGCGCATACCTTCCTACAATGAGCAGTTCTTC.

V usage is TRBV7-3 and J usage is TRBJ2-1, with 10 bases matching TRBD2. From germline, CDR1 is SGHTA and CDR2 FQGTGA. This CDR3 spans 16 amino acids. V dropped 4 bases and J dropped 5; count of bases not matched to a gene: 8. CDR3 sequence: CASSWGGGTSDNEQFF. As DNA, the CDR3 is TGTGCCAGCAGCTGGGGAGGCGGGACTAGCGACAATGAGCAGTTCTTC.

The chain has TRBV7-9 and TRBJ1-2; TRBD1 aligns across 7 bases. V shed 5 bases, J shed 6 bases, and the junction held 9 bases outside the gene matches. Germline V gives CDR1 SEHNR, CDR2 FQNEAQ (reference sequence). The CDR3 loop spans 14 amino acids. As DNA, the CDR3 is TGTGCCAGCAGCCCCTCAGGAGGGGGCGATGGCTACACCTTC. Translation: CASSPSGGGDGYTF.

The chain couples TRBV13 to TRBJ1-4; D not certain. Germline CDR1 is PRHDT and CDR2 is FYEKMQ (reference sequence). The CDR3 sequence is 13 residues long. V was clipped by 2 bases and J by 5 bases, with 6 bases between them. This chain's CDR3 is CASSLLQNEKLFF. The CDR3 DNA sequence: TGTGCCAGCAGCTTATTACAGAATGAAAAACTGTTTTTT.

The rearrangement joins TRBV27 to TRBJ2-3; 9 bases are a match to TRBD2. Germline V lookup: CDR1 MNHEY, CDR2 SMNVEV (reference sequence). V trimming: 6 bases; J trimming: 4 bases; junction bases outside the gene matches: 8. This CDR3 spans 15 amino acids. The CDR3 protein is CASRWGSGSSDTQYF. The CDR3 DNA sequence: TGTGCCAGCAGATGGGGTAGCGGGAGTTCAGATACGCAGTATTTT.

For the CDR3, the DNA is TGTGCCAGCAGTTCACACAGGGACGCTGACTATGGCTACACCTTC. Protein product: CASSSHRDADYGYTF. The gene calls are TRBV27 and TRBJ1-2; perhaps TRBD1 as D (6 bases). V was pared by 4 bases and J by 3 bases, with 15 bases between. The germline V gene encodes CDR1 MNHEY and CDR2 SMNVEV (reference sequence). CDR3 length: 15 amino acids.

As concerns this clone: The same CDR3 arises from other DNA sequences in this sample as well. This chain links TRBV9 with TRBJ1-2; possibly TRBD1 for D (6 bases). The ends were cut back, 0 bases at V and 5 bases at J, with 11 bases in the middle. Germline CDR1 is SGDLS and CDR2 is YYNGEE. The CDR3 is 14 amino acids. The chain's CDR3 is CASSVGKGGYGYTF. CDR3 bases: TGTGCCAGCAGCGTAGGAAAAGGGGGTTATGGCTACACCTTC. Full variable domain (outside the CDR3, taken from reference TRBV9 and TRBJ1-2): DSGVTQTPKHLITATGQRVTLRCSPRSGDLSVYWYQQSLDQGLQFLIQYYNGEERAKGNILERFSAQQFPDLHSELNLSSLELGDSALYFCASSVGKGGYGYTFGSGTRLTVV.

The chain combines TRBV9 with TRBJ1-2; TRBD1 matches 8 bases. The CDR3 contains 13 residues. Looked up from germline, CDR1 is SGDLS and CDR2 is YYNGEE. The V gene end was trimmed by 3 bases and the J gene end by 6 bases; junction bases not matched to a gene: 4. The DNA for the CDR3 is TGTGCCAGCAGCGGGGGACAGGACCATGGCTACACCTTC. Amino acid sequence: CASSGGQDHGYTF.

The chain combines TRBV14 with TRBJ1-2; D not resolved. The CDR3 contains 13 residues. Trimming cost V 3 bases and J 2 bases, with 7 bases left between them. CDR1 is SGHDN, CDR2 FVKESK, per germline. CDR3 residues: CASSHGRNYGYTF. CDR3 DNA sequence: TGTGCCAGCAGCCACGGCCGGAACTATGGCTACACCTTC.

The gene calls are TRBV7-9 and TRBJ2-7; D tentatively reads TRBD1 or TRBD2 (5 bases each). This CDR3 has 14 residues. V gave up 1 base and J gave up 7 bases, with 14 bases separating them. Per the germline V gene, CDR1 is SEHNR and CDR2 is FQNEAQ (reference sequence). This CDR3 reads CASSLVDTPGEQYF. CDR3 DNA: TGTGCCAGCAGCTTAGTGGACACCCCGGGAGAGCAGTACTTC.

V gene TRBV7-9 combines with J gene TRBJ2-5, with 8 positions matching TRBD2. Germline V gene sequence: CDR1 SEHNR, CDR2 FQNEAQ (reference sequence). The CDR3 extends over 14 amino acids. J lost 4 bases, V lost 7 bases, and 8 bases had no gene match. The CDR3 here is CASTRTGGGETQYF. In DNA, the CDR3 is TGTGCCAGCACCCGGACGGGAGGGGGAGAGACCCAGTACTTC.

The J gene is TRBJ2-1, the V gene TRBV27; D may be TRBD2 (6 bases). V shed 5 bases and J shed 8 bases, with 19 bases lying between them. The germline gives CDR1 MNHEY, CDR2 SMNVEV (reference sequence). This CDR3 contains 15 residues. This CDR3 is CASSPQRLVGDEQFF. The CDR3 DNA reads TGTGCCAGCAGTCCCCAAAGACTAGTGGGGGATGAGCAGTTCTTC.

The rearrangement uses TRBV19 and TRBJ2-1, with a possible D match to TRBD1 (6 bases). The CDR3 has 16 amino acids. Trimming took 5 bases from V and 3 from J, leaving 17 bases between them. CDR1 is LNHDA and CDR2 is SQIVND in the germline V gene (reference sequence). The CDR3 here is CASSPTGRAYYNEQFF. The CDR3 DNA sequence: TGTGCCAGTAGTCCTACAGGGAGAGCCTACTACAATGAGCAGTTCTTC.

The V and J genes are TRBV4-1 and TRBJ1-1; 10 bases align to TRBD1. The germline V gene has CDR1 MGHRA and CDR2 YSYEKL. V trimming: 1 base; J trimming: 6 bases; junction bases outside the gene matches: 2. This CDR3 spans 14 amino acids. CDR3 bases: TGCGCCAGCAGCCAAGGGACAGGGGGGCCTGAAGCTTTCTTT. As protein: CASSQGTGGPEAFF.

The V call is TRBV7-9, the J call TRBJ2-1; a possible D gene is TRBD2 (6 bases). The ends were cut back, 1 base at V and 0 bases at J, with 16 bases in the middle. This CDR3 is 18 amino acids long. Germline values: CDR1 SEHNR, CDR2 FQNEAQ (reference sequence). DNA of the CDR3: TGTGCCAGCAGCTTAGTTTCTAGTTTCGGGAGCTCCTACAATGAGCAGTTCTTC. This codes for CASSLVSSFGSSYNEQFF.

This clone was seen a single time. The CDR3 nucleotides read TGTGCCAGCAGCGTGAGTACTAGCAAGTACGAGCAGTACTTC. Amino acid sequence: CASSVSTSKYEQYF. This chain links TRBV9 with TRBJ2-7; tentative D call: TRBD2 (6 bases). The ends were cut back, 2 bases at V and 4 bases at J, with 13 bases in the middle. The CDR3 loop spans 14 amino acids. Germline loops: CDR1 SGDLS, CDR2 YYNGEE.

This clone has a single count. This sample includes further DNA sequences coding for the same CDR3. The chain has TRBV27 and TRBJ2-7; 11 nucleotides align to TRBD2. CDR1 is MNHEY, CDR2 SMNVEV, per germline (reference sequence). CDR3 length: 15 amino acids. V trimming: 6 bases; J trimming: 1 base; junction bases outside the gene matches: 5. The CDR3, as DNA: TGTGCCAGCAGCCCCGGGACTAGCGGTTCCTACGAGCAGTACTTC. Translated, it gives CASSPGTSGSYEQYF.

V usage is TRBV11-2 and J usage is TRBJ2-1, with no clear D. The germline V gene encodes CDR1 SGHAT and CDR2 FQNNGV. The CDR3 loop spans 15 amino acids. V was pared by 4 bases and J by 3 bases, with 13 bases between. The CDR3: CASSSPLGYYNEQFF. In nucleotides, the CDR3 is TGTGCCAGCAGCTCTCCGTTGGGATACTACAATGAGCAGTTCTTC.

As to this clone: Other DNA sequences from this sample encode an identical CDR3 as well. The CDR3 sequence: CASSLGSYEQYF. The DNA for the CDR3 is TGTGCCAGCAGCTTAGGCAGCTACGAGCAGTACTTC. The V and J genes are TRBV7-8 and TRBJ2-7; D gene unclear. Trimming stripped 1 base from V and 3 bases from J, with 4 bases between. The germline gives CDR1 SGHVS, CDR2 FQNEAQ. The CDR3 consists of 12 residues.

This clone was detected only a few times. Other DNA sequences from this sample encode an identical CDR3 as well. This chain's CDR3 is CASSFSGELFF. DNA for the CDR3: TGTGCCAGCAGTTTTAGCGGGGAGCTGTTTTTT. The chain employs TRBV28 and TRBJ2-2, with D unresolved. Germline V gene lookup returns CDR1 MDHEN and CDR2 SYDVKM. CDR3 length: 11 residues. Trimming removed 3 bases at V and 7 bases at J, with 3 bases between.

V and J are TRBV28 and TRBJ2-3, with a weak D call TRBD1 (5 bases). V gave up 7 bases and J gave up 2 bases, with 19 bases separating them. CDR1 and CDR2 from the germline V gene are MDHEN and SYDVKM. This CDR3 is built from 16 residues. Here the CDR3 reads CASKAYRLDITDTQYF. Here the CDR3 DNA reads TGTGCCAGCAAGGCTTATAGACTGGACATCACAGATACGCAGTATTTT.